Detailed here is one T cell receptor beta chain. The entry originates in a study of blood T cell repertoires in COVID-19. Study information: Material from acute and convalescent COVID-19 was sourced from the United States, Italy and Spain. PBMCs, B-cell-depleted T cells, or T cells were the source of the cDNA or gDNA that made up the material.

Under the authors' procedure: Nucleated cell counts were estimated from reference gene primer amplification. Sequenced by immunoSEQ multiplex PCR; TCRdb stores in-frame clones only, minus some. That table gives V, J and clone size, and the DNA gave D and trimming. The data contain just over 95,000 clones, roughly 82% of them seen just once; the ten biggest clones take up under 20%. Losses at the gene ends were 6 bases for V and 4 bases for J; bases not matched to a gene: 8. CDR1 and CDR2 (germline): MDHEN, SYDVKM. This CDR3 is built from 14 residues. This chain joins TRBV28 and TRBJ1-1; the match to TRBD1 covers 7 bases. The receptor's source is a man older than 75 with acute or convalescent COVID-19. The sequenced material came from peripheral blood. This CDR3 is CASRLTGAGTEAFF. CDR3 DNA: TGTGCCAGCAGACTCACAGGGGCCGGCACTGAAGCTTTCTTT.